This T cell receptor beta chain was profiled in a study of blood T cell repertoires in COVID-19. TCRdb keeps only in-frame clones here, not all; method: immunoSEQ multiplex PCR. The sample shows around 68,000 clones, roughly 86% of them seen only once. Trimming left V 5 bases short and J 1 base short, with 10 bases between. The CDR3 runs to 14 residues. CDR1 is SGDLS, CDR2 YYNGEE, per germline. Sequencing input: peripheral blood. V and J are TRBV9 and TRBJ1-5; D not certain. The sequence came from a man aged 40-55 years with COVID-19, enrolled during active disease. CDR3 sequence: CASSYGSSNQPQHF. DNA for the CDR3: TGTGCCAGCAGTTATGGTAGCAGCAATCAGCCCCAGCATTTT. Variable domain in full (rest from reference TRBV9 and TRBJ1-5): DSGVTQTPKHLITATGQRVTLRCSPRSGDLSVYWYQQSLDQGLQFLIQYYNGEERAKGNILERFSAQQFPDLHSELNLSSLELGDSALYFCASSYGSSNQPQHFGDGTRLSIL.